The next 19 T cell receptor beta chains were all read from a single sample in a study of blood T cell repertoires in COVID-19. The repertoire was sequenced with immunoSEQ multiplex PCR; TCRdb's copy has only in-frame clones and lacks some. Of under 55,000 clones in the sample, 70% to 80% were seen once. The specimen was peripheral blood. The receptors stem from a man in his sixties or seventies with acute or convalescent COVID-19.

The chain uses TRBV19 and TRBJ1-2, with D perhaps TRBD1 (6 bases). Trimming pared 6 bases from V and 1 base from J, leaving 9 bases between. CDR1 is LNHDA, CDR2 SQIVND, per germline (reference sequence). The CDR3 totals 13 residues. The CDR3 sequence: CASSQGLNYGYTF. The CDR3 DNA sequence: TGTGCCAGTAGCCAGGGGCTTAACTATGGCTACACCTTC.

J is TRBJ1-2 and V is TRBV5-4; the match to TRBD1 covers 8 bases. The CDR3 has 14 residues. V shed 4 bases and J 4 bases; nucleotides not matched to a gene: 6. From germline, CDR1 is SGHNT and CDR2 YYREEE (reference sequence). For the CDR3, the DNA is TGTGCCAGCAGCGTGACAGGGGTACCCTATGGCTACACCTTC. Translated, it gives CASSVTGVPYGYTF.

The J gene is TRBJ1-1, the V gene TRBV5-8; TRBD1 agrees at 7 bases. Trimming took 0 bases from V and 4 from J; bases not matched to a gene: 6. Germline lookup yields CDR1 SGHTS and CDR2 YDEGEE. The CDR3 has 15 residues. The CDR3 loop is CASSLGTGAVTEAFF. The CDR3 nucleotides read TGTGCCAGCAGCTTGGGAACAGGGGCGGTCACTGAAGCTTTCTTT.

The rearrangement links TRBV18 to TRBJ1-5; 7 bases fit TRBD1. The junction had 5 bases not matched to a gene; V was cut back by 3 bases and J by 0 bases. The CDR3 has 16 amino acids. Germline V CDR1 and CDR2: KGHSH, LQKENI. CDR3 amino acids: CASSPATGSSNQPQHF. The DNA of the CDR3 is TGTGCCAGCTCACCGGCGACAGGGTCTAGCAATCAGCCCCAGCATTTT.

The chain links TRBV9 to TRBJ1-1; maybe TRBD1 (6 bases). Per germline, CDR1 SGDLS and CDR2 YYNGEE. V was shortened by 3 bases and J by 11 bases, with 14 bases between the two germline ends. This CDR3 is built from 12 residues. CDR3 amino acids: CASSESMGAAFF. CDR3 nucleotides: TGTGCCAGCAGCGAGTCCATGGGGGCCGCTTTCTTT.

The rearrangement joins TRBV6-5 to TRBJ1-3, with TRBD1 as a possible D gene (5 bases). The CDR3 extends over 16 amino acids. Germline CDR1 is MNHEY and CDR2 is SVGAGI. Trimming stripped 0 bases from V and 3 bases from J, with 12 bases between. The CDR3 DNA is TGTGCCAGCAGTTACTCGGGCAGGGCTCTTGGAAACACCATATATTTT. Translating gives CASSYSGRALGNTIYF.

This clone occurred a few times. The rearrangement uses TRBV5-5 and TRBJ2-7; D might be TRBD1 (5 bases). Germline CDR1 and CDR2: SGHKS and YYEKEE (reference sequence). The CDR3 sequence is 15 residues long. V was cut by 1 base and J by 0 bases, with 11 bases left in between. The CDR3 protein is CASSLLQASSYEQYF. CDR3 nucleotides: TGTGCCAGCAGCTTGCTACAGGCCAGCTCCTACGAGCAGTACTTC.

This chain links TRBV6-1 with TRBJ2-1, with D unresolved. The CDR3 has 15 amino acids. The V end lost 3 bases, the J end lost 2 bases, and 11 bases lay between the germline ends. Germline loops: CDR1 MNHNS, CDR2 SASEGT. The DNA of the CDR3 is TGTGCCAGCAGTGATCGAGATTTGCCCTACAATGAGCAGTTCTTC. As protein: CASSDRDLPYNEQFF.

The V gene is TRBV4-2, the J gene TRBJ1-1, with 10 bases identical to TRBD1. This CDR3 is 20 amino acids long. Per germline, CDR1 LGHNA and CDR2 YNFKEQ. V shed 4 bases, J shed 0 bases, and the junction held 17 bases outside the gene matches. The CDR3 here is CASSRAGTGALSGVNTEAFF. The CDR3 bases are TGTGCCAGCAGCCGAGCCGGGACAGGGGCCTTATCGGGTGTGAACACTGAAGCTTTCTTT.

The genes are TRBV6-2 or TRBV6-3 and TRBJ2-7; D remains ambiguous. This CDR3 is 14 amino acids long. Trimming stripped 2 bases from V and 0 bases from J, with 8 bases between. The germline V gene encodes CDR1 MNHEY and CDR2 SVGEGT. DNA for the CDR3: TGTGCCAGCAGTTACGAGAACGGCTCCTACGAGCAGTACTTC. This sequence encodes CASSYENGSYEQYF.

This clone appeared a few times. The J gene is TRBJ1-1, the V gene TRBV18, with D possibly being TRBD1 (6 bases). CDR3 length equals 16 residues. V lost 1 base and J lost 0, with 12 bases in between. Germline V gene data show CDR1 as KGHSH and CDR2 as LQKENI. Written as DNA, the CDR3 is TGTGCCAGCTCACCACTGAGGGGGAATATGAACACTGAAGCTTTCTTT. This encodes CASSPLRGNMNTEAFF.

The CDR3 protein is CASSRWTGPATNEKLFF. Here the CDR3 DNA reads TGTGCCAGCAGCCGATGGACAGGCCCTGCAACTAATGAAAAACTGTTTTTT. The rearrangement uses TRBV7-9 and TRBJ1-4, with 7 bases aligning to TRBD1. V was clipped by 5 bases and J by 0 bases; unmatched bases: 9. Germline CDR1 is SEHNR and CDR2 is FQNEAQ (reference sequence). This CDR3 is 17 amino acids long.

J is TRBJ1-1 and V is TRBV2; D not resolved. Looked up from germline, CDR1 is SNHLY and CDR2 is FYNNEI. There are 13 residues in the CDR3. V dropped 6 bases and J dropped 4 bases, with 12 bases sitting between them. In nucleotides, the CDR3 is TGTGCCAGCAGATACGGGGTCTTCACTGAAGCTTTCTTT. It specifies CASRYGVFTEAFF.

CDR3 residues: CASSYLLAGETDTQYF. The CDR3 nucleotides read TGTGCCAGCAGTTACCTTTTAGCGGGGGAAACAGATACGCAGTATTTT. J is TRBJ2-3 and V is TRBV6-5, with TRBD2 matching over 9 bases. Germline-derived CDR1 and CDR2 are MNHEY and SVGAGI. The CDR3 runs to 16 residues. Trimming removed 2 bases from V and 3 bases from J; junction bases left unmatched: 6.

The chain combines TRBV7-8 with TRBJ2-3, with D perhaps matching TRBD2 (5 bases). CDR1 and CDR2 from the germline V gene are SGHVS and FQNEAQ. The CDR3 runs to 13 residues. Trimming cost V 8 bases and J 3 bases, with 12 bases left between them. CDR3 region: CASGPSGTDTQYF. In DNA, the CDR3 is TGTGCCAGCGGGCCGTCGGGAACAGATACGCAGTATTTT.

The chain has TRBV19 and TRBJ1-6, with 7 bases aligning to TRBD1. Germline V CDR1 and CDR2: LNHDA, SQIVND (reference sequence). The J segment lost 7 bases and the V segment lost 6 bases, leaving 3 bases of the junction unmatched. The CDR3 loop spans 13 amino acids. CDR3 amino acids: CASRTGRNSPLHF. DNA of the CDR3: TGTGCCAGTAGGACAGGGAGAAATTCACCCCTCCACTTT.

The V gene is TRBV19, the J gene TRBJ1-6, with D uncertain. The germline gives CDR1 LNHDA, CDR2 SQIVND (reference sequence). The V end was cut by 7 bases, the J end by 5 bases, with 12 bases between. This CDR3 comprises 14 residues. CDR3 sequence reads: CASNAARNNSPLHF. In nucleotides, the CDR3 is TGTGCCAGTAATGCCGCCAGAAATAATTCACCCCTCCACTTT.

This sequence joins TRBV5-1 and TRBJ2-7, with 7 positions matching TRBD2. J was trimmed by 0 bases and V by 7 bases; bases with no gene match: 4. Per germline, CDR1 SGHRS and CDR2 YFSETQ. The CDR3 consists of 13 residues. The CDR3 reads CASAAGSSYEQYF. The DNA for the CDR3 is TGCGCCAGCGCAGCGGGGAGCTCCTACGAGCAGTACTTC.

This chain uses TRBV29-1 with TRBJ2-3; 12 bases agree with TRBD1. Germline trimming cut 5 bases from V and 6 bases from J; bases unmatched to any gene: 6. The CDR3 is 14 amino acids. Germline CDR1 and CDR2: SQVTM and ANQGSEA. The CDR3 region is CSVSGTGGLDTQYF. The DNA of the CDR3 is TGCAGCGTTTCCGGGACAGGGGGCTTGGATACGCAGTATTTT.